Given below is one T cell receptor (beta chain) in context. The clone's antigen remains unknown. Base quality data are lacking; no much larger clone is found one base away. The archived tumor blocks came from patients who had not received neoadjuvant therapy before resection. In the preserved-tissue arm of the study, 30 surgical resection samples from roughly 25 previously untreated pancreatic ductal adenocarcinoma patients were used. For the resection arm, ten 5-micron curls of FFPE tumor adjacent to the multiplex immunohistochemistry slide were used for DNA extraction. Using the immunoSEQ Assay at Adaptive Biotechnologies, the researchers immunosequenced TCRbeta CDR3 regions from the extracted DNA. In the source study's methods: To measure the absolute abundance of each unique TCRbeta CDR3, the sequences were collapsed and filtered. Clonality was defined as 1 minus Pielou's evenness, computed on productive in-frame rearrangements only. Regional overlap was measured by following the top 100 nucleotide rearrangements across paired samples, and the Morisita index was used to compare paired samples with unrelated samples. The immunoSEQ Rearrangement Details tool was used to assess whether nucleotide rearrangements converged onto identical amino acid sequences. This is the immuneACCESS table as TCRdb keeps it, with only in-frame sequences that have V and J called. A part of the clones is gone; compared with another copy, unresolved V genes explain less than half, and the rest is unexplained. V and J calls and clone size follow that table, whereas D and trimming were derived from the DNA. This sample comprises thousands of clones, 35% to 50% of them detected only once. About 19% of the sample is held by the ten biggest clonotypes.

The data stem from a study of CXCR4 blockade with PD-1 therapy in pancreatic cancer (dated by TCRdb to between 2019 and 2020). General notes on the study: The study combined multiplex immunohistochemistry and TCRbeta immunosequencing of resected pancreatic ductal adenocarcinoma with ex vivo slice culture testing PD-1 and CXCR4 blockade. Two geographically distinct regions were TCR-sequenced from each of over 5 tumors to assess intratumoral heterogeneity.

Broad study findings and their caveats: Because only TCRbeta chains were sequenced, true antigen-specificity overlap among convergent dominant clones remained unconfirmed while awaiting paired alpha-beta single-cell sequencing. The frequency of each amino acid clone correlated strongly with the number of distinct nucleotide rearrangements encoding that clone, suggesting convergent selection driven by common tumor antigens. Although tumors showed clonal expansion, with a mean productive clonality of about 0.15 compared with approximately 0.05 in healthy blood, clonality was not correlated with survival.

The source of this sequence is a human donor with pancreatic ductal adenocarcinoma. Sequences were obtained from tumor tissue.

The CDR3 region has the sequence CASSLAGQSTDTQYF. The base sequence is TGCGCCAGCAGCTTGGCAGGACAGAGCACAGATACGCAGTATTTT. This chain is built from TRBV5-1 and TRBJ2-3, and perhaps TRBD1 as D gene, on 6 matching bases. CDR1 and CDR2 (SGHRS, YFSETQ) derive from the germline V gene. V is shortened by 0 bases, J by 0 bases, and the region joining them spans 8 bases. The cysteine opens and the phenylalanine closes a CDR3 of 15 amino acids. Kept here is only the CDR3 DNA, which spans 45 bases and is read in frame from base 1.